This T cell receptor (beta chain) came from a study of shared clonotypes between healthy human individuals. Study as a whole: Donor ages ranged 18 to 49 years: a couple of women, a few men.

The CDR3 runs 18 residues. Germline V CDR1 and CDR2: MNHEY, SMNVEV (reference sequence). Germline trimming cut 10 bases from V and 0 bases from J; bases unmatched to any gene: 17. Assay: immunoSEQ multiplex PCR; the TCRdb copy retains only in-frame clones and omits some. The table shows approximately 530,000 clones, with almost 97% occurring only once. In the case of this clone: The antigen is unknown.

Study findings and constraints: Lower generation probabilities were found for non-shared clonotypes than for those shared by all four donors.

This chain uses TRBV27 with TRBJ2-2, with 7 bases lining up with TRBD2. Sample: naive CD4+ T cells sorted from blood. Subset defined: CD45RA+ positively selected. The receptor comes from a woman aged 25 to 45 in good health. The CDR3 reads CATRRKARERSNTGELFF. CDR3 sequence (DNA): TGTGCCACCCGGAGGAAGGCGCGGGAGCGCTCGAACACCGGGGAGCTGTTTTTT.